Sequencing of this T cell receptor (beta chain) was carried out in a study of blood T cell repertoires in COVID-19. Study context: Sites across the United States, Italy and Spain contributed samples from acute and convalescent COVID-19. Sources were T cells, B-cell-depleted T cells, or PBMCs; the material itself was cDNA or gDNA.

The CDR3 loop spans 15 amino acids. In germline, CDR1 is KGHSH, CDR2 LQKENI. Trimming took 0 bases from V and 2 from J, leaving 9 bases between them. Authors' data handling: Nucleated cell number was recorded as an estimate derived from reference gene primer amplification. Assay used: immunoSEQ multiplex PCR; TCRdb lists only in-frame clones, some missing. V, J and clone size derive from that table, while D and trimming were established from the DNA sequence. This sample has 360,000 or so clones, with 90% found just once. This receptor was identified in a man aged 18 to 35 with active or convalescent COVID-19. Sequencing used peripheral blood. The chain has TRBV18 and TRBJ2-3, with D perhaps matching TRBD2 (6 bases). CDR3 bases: TGTGCCAGCTCACCACCTAGCGGAGTCACAGATACGCAGTATTTT. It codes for CASSPPSGVTDTQYF.